One and the same sample provided the 23 T cell receptor beta chains below, sequenced in a study of liver allograft versus peripheral blood T cells. Study in general: Liver transplant recipients had T cell receptor repertoires compared between transplanted liver and peripheral blood.

Via MiXCR, TCRdb re-called the reads, giving one row per CDR3 protein. The data show about 6,100 distinct CDR3 sequences, around 16% seen once. These receptors were obtained from a human patient who had a liver transplant. Some T cells here may be from the graft donor.

This clonotype is judged medium-sized (0.01 to 0.1%). The chain combines TRBV18 with TRBJ1-2; D call uncertain. Germline values: CDR1 KGHSH, CDR2 LQKENI. This CDR3 has 15 amino acids. The V gene lost 1 base and the J gene lost 2 bases, with 11 bases spanning the gap. In DNA, the CDR3 is TGTGCCAGCTCACCACAGTCCGCAGGCAACTATGGCTACACCTTC. It translates to CASSPQSAGNYGYTF. Filled out from reference TRBV18 and TRBJ1-2, the complete variable domain reads NAGVMQNPRHLVRRRGQEARLRCSPMKGHSHVYWYRQLPEEGLKFMVYLQKENIIDESGMPKERFSAEFPKEGPSILRIQQVVRGDSAAYFCASSPQSAGNYGYTFGSGTRLTVV.

This chain connects TRBV7-2 to TRBJ1-2; 7 nucleotides align to TRBD1. Losses at the gene ends were 5 bases for V and 4 bases for J; bases not matched to a gene: 13. Germline V lookup: CDR1 SGHTA, CDR2 FQGNSA. The CDR3 contains 16 residues. CDR3 bases: TGTGCCAGCAGCGCCGGACAGGCTCTCACCCCCTATGGCTACACCTTC. This translates into CASSAGQALTPYGYTF.

By its share, this clonotype is medium-sized. The chain couples TRBV9 to TRBJ1-2; perhaps TRBD1 as D (5 bases). The ends were cut back, 3 bases at V and 4 bases at J, with 16 bases in the middle. The CDR3 loop spans 15 amino acids. The germline V gene encodes CDR1 SGDLS and CDR2 YYNGEE. CDR3 protein: CASSAAPGDLYGYTF. The DNA of the CDR3 is TGTGCCAGCAGCGCGGCCCCGGGGGATCTCTATGGCTACACCTTC.

By frequency in the sample, this clonotype is medium-sized. The V call is TRBV19, the J call TRBJ1-5; a possible D gene is TRBD1 (5 bases). This CDR3 comprises 12 residues. Germline assignment: CDR1 LNHDA and CDR2 SQIVND (reference sequence). The V end lost 1 base, the J end lost 7 bases, and 5 bases lay between the germline ends. CDR3 sequence (DNA): TGTGCCAGTAGTATAGCAGGGCAGCCCCAGCATTTT. Its protein product is CASSIAGQPQHF.

Only a few counts were recorded for this clonotype. This rearrangement joins TRBV12-3 or TRBV12-4 to TRBJ2-1; TRBD2 matches at 10 bases. V lost 2 bases, J lost 7 bases, and 5 bases stayed unmatched. This CDR3 has 15 residues. CDR3 nucleotides: TGTGCCAGCAGTTTAATGACTAGCGGGCCGAATGAGCAGTTCTTC. Its translation is CASSLMTSGPNEQFF.

This clonotype ranks as medium-sized. The genes are TRBV25-1 and TRBJ1-2; D remains ambiguous. The CDR3 covers 15 residues. The V gene lost 5 bases and the J gene lost 5 bases, with 18 bases spanning the gap. Germline V gene lookup returns CDR1 MGHDK and CDR2 SYGVNS. DNA of the CDR3: TGTGCCAGCAGTAGTCAATCGGACGGAAAATATGGCTACACCTTC. Its translation is CASSSQSDGKYGYTF.

This clonotype has ten or more counts. CDR3 in DNA: TGTGCCAGCAGCCAGTGGGGGAACACTGAAGCTTTCTTT. This translates into CASSQWGNTEAFF. The chain uses TRBV7-9 and TRBJ1-1; D is unclear. CDR3 length equals 13 residues. Germline CDR1 is SEHNR and CDR2 is FQNEAQ (reference sequence). With 5 bases removed from V and 1 base from J, the gap between germline ends came to 8 bases.

Notes on this clonotype: One base separates it from a far larger clone, so it is likely a read error. The rearrangement links TRBV10-3 to TRBJ2-1; the D call may be TRBD1 or TRBD2 (5 bases each). The CDR3 extends over 13 amino acids. CDR1 is ENHRY, CDR2 SYGVKD, per germline. The DNA for the CDR3 is TGTGCCAGCAGAAGGGACGTTTACAATGAGCAGTTATTC. This sequence encodes CASRRDVYNEQLF.

This clonotype is medium-sized (0.01 to 0.1%) by share. The rearrangement uses TRBV27 and TRBJ1-6, with 11 bases identical to TRBD1. The V gene end was trimmed by 8 bases and the J gene end by 9 bases; junction bases not matched to a gene: 6. The V gene's germline CDR1 is MNHEY and CDR2 SMNVEV (reference sequence). CDR3 length: 14 residues. The CDR3 DNA reads as TGTGCCAGCTTACCGGGACAGGGGGTTTCACCCCTCCACTTT. This sequence encodes CASLPGQGVSPLHF.

This clonotype is medium-sized (0.01 to 0.1%) within its sample. The DNA of the CDR3 is TGTGCCACCTCATTACAGGGGAACACTGAAGCTTTCTTT. Protein: CATSLQGNTEAFF. The gene calls are TRBV6-2 or TRBV6-3 and TRBJ1-1, with D perhaps matching TRBD1 (6 bases). Trimming removed 10 bases from V and 1 base from J, with 13 bases in between. CDR3 length equals 13 residues. Germline V CDR1 and CDR2: MNHEY, SVGEGT.

In its sample, this clonotype ranks as medium-sized. The chain couples TRBV20-1 to TRBJ1-1, with D tentatively TRBD1 (5 bases). Germline V CDR1 and CDR2: DFQATT, SNEGSKA (reference sequence). Trimming removed 2 bases at V and 3 bases at J, with 13 bases between. The CDR3 runs 14 residues. This chain's CDR3 is CSARLGVSDTEAFF. The CDR3 coding sequence is TGCAGTGCTAGACTGGGGGTTTCGGACACTGAAGCTTTCTTT.

Remarks on this clonotype: One base away lies a much larger clone, so this may be a sequencing read error. The chain employs TRBV5-6 and TRBJ2-7; a possible D gene is TRBD1 (6 bases). Between the trimmed V and J ends, which lost 4 bases and 6 bases, there was a span of 17 bases. The CDR3 length is 14 residues. Per the germline V gene, CDR1 is SGHDT and CDR2 is YYEEEE. CDR3 DNA sequence: TGTGCCAGCAGCAGCGGACAGAGAACGGGCGAGCAGTACTTC. It specifies CASSSGQRTGEQYF.

The chain has TRBV20-1 and TRBJ2-5; 9 bases fit TRBD1. Germline CDR1 is DFQATT and CDR2 is SNEGSKA (reference sequence). J was trimmed by 6 bases and V by 6 bases; bases with no gene match: 14. The CDR3 is 15 residues long. This chain's CDR3 is CSAPPETGGSKTQYF. The CDR3 nucleotides are TGCAGTGCCCCCCCTGAAACAGGGGGCTCAAAGACCCAGTACTTC.

This clonotype ranks as medium-sized (0.01 to 0.1%). The rearrangement joins TRBV6-5 to TRBJ2-7; tentative D call: TRBD1 (5 bases). The CDR3 is 14 residues long. V lost 0 bases and J lost 3, with 9 bases in between. Germline V gives CDR1 MNHEY, CDR2 SVGAGI. The CDR3 sequence is CASSYSGLSYEQYF. In DNA, the CDR3 is TGTGCCAGCAGTTACTCGGGGCTCAGCTACGAGCAGTACTTC.

By frequency in the sample, this clonotype is medium-sized. This rearrangement joins TRBV19 to TRBJ1-3; D not resolved. The germline V gene encodes CDR1 LNHDA and CDR2 SQIVND (reference sequence). V shed 7 bases and J shed 6 bases, with 16 bases lying between them. The CDR3 contains 14 residues. The CDR3 region has the DNA TGTGCCAGTACCTTAAGGGCGGGCGAAAACACCATATATTTT. Its protein is CASTLRAGENTIYF.

The table lists this clonotype with a few counts. This chain links TRBV12-5 with TRBJ1-1, with D possibly matching TRBD1 (5 bases). Trimming removed 7 bases at V and 10 bases at J, with 16 bases between. This CDR3 spans 12 amino acids. CDR1 and CDR2 from the germline V gene are LGHNT and FRNRAP. CDR3 in DNA: TGTGCTAGTGCCCAGATCGACAGTGGAGCTTTCTTT. Amino acids: CASAQIDSGAFF.

By sample share, this clonotype is medium-sized. The rearrangement joins TRBV7-2 to TRBJ1-3, with a possible D match to TRBD1 (5 bases). The CDR3 runs 17 residues. CDR1 and CDR2 (germline): SGHTA, FQGNSA. V was clipped by 1 base and J by 0 bases, with 13 bases between them. Written as DNA, the CDR3 is TGTGCCAGCAGCTTAGTTTCAGGGAGTTTCTCTGGAAACACCATATATTTT. Protein: CASSLVSGSFSGNTIYF.

By share of the sample, this clonotype is medium-sized (0.01 to 0.1%). The chain joins TRBV7-9 to TRBJ1-5; D remains ambiguous. The CDR3 totals 12 residues. CDR1 and CDR2 (germline): SEHNR, FQNEAQ (reference sequence). Trimming pared 5 bases from V and 6 bases from J, leaving 8 bases between. The CDR3 reads CASSVGVQPQHF. CDR3 sequence (DNA): TGTGCCAGCAGCGTCGGAGTTCAGCCCCAGCATTTT.

A word on this clonotype: A much larger clonotype is one base distant, so this may be a read error. The chain employs TRBV19 and TRBJ1-1, with no clear D. V was shortened by 10 bases and J by 2 bases, with 11 bases between the two germline ends. Germline CDR1 reads LNHDA; CDR2 reads SQIVND (reference sequence). CDR3 length: 12 amino acids. The CDR3 DNA sequence: TGTGCCAATAGCGCTATTAACACTGAAGCTTTCTTT. Translating it yields CANSAINTEAFF.

This clonotype was seen more than once but under ten times. CDR3 coding DNA: TGTGCCAGCAGCCCCGACAGGTTTAAGCCCCAGCATTTT. Its translation is CASSPDRFKPQHF. J is TRBJ1-5 and V is TRBV11-2, with D perhaps matching TRBD1 (6 bases). Germline CDR1 is SGHAT and CDR2 is FQNNGV. CDR3 length equals 13 residues. Between the trimmed V and J ends, which lost 5 bases and 8 bases, there was a span of 13 bases.

This chain links TRBV2 with TRBJ1-6; TRBD1 might be the D (6 bases). This CDR3 region has 16 residues. Germline CDR1 is SNHLY and CDR2 is FYNNEI. Trimming cost V 7 bases and J 1 base, with 14 bases left between them. For the CDR3, the DNA is TGTGCCAGCAAGGGGGGGCGTTCGTCCTATAATTCACCCCTCCACTTT. Protein product: CASKGGRSSYNSPLHF.

By sample fraction, this clonotype is medium-sized. The chain recombines TRBV10-3 with TRBJ1-1, with 9 bases that match TRBD1. Per the germline V gene, CDR1 is ENHRY and CDR2 is SYGVKD. The CDR3 has 14 residues. The V segment lost 6 bases and the J segment 1 base; nucleotides outside the gene matches: 3. This CDR3 is CAISQGQGNTEAFF. The CDR3 nucleotides read TGTGCCATCAGCCAGGGACAGGGGAACACTGAAGCTTTCTTT.

This clonotype was detected only a few times. The V call is TRBV5-4, the J call TRBJ1-1; D call uncertain. There are 13 residues in the CDR3. V was shortened by 3 bases and J by 4 bases, with 10 bases between the two germline ends. Germline V gene data show CDR1 as SGHNT and CDR2 as YYREEE (reference sequence). The CDR3 bases are TGTGCCAGCAGCTATGACTGGGCCACTGAAGCTTTCTTT. Translation gives CASSYDWATEAFF.